This passage covers 23 T cell receptor beta chains from one sample sequenced in a study of blood T cells in healthy people across ages (dated by TCRdb to the mid-2010s). Library preparation was by 5' RACE. TCRdb names Illumina HiSeq 2500 as the instrument used. The second PCR ran for roughly 7 to 11 cycles and used a J-beta primer mix along with a sample-barcoded 5' primer. The public reads were reanalyzed by TCRdb: fastp trimming at Q25, MiXCR alignment, in-frame beta chains only. Entries are consolidated by CDR3 protein sequence, retaining the most common genes and DNA. This sample holds roughly 800,000 distinct CDR3 sequences; around 25% were observed only once. The ten top clones hold 9.4% of the sample. This same sample was also taken into another study, of T cells of mothers and their children.

Sequenced sample: blood. Receptor source: a boy younger than 18 in good health.

The rearrangement links TRBV20-1 to TRBJ2-5; TRBD2 agrees at 9 bases. The length of the CDR3 is 15 residues. Germline V gene lookup returns CDR1 DFQATT and CDR2 SNEGSKA (reference sequence). Trimming removed 4 bases from V and 1 base from J; junction bases left unmatched: 7. The CDR3 DNA reads TGCAGTGCTAAAGGGGCGGGAGGGATCCAAGAGACCCAGTACTTC. Translation: CSAKGAGGIQETQYF.

The V and J genes are TRBV28 and TRBJ1-2; possible D gene TRBD1, 6 bases. Trimming took off 4 bases at V and 0 bases at J, with 12 bases between the two ends. The CDR3 consists of 15 residues. CDR1 and CDR2 from the germline V gene are MDHEN and SYDVKM. CDR3 region: CASSSSGAANYGYTF. CDR3 nucleotide sequence: TGTGCCAGCAGTTCCTCAGGGGCAGCTAACTATGGCTACACCTTC.

This sequence joins TRBV10-3 and TRBJ2-5; D not certain. TRBJ2-7 matches the DNA end more closely, so the J call is doubtful. Looked up from germline, CDR1 is ENHRY and CDR2 is SYGVKD. There are 12 residues in the CDR3. The CDR3 DNA sequence: TGTGCCATCAAAGACACCTCCTACGAGCAGTACTTC. It specifies CAIKDTSYEQYF.

The V call is TRBV7-2, the J call TRBJ2-5; D gene uncertain. The J call is in doubt because the DNA end fits TRBJ2-7 better. CDR1 is SGHTA and CDR2 is FQGNSA in the germline V gene. This CDR3 has 12 amino acids. DNA for the CDR3: TGTGCCAGCAGCTCGTTCAATTCCGAGCAGTACTTC. The encoded protein is CASSSFNSEQYF.

The chain is built from TRBV11-1 and TRBJ2-7; no definite D call. The V end lost 5 bases, the J end lost 2 bases, and 10 bases lay between the germline ends. This CDR3 spans 13 amino acids. Germline V CDR1 and CDR2: SGHAT, FQDESV (reference sequence). The CDR3, as DNA: TGTGCCAGCAGCCCTCAGTCGGCCTACGAGCAGTACTTC. Protein: CASSPQSAYEQYF. The whole variable domain, remainder taken from reference TRBV11-1 and TRBJ2-7, is EAEVAQSPRYKITEKSQAVAFWCDPISGHATLYWYRQILGQGPELLVQFQDESVVDDSQLPKDRFSAERLKGVDSTLKIQPAELGDSAMYLCASSPQSAYEQYFGPGTRLTVT.

This rearrangement joins TRBV28 to TRBJ1-3; tentatively, D is TRBD1 (5 bases). The CDR3 sequence is 15 residues long. The germline V gene encodes CDR1 MDHEN and CDR2 SYDVKM. V dropped 6 bases and J dropped 4 bases, with 16 bases sitting between them. Here the CDR3 reads CASSLGPEKGNTIYF. CDR3 bases: TGTGCCAGCAGCCTGGGACCCGAGAAGGGAAACACCATATATTTT.

This chain uses TRBV4-1 with TRBJ2-2, with TRBD1 matching over 8 bases. Germline assignment: CDR1 MGHRA and CDR2 YSYEKL. The CDR3 runs 16 residues. The V gene end was trimmed by 1 base and the J gene end by 6 bases; junction bases not matched to a gene: 7. The CDR3 nucleotides read TGCGCCAGCAGCCAAGTATCAGGGGGCCTCGCCGGGGAGCTGTTTTTT. Residues: CASSQVSGGLAGELFF.

This clonotype was found a few times. The chain couples TRBV7-2 to TRBJ2-1; a weak D match, TRBD2 (5 bases). V was clipped by 1 base and J by 1 base, with 11 bases between them. From germline, CDR1 is SGHTA and CDR2 FQGNSA. This CDR3 has 16 residues. CDR3 protein: CASSLVSSLSYNEQFF. CDR3 DNA sequence: TGTGCCAGCAGCTTAGTTTCTAGCTTGTCCTACAATGAGCAGTTCTTC.

This clonotype was seen a few times. The V call is TRBV6-2 or TRBV6-3, the J call TRBJ2-2, with D perhaps assigned TRBD1 or TRBD2 (5 bases each). The V end was cut by 6 bases, the J end by 7 bases, with 15 bases between. Germline loops: CDR1 MNHEY, CDR2 SVGEGT. This CDR3 region has 14 residues. The CDR3, as DNA: TGTGCCAGCAGCCCAACTGTGGGGGTCGGGGAGCTGTTTTTT. Encoded protein: CASSPTVGVGELFF.

The chain employs TRBV4-1 and TRBJ1-1; D is perhaps TRBD1 (5 bases). Trimming cost V 1 base and J 7 bases, with 16 bases left between them. CDR3 length: 15 residues. Germline V gene data show CDR1 as MGHRA and CDR2 as YSYEKL. CDR3 amino acids: CASSQVGGTLREAFF. The CDR3 nucleotides read TGCGCCAGCAGCCAAGTCGGAGGGACCTTGCGTGAAGCTTTCTTT.

This clonotype has a handful of counts. V is TRBV12-3 or TRBV12-4 and J is TRBJ2-7; D may match TRBD1 or TRBD2 (5 bases each). The CDR3 is made up of 13 amino acids. V was clipped by 5 bases and J by 5 bases, with 13 bases between them. CDR3 in amino acids: CASSLRRGDEQYF. DNA of the CDR3: TGTGCCAGCAGTCTCCGTCGGGGCGACGAGCAGTACTTC.

Only a few counts were recorded for this clonotype. This chain uses TRBV20-1 with TRBJ2-1; 7 bases are shared with TRBD2. The CDR3 is 15 amino acids. J gave up 2 bases and V 5 bases, and 9 bases lay outside the gene matches. Germline-derived CDR1 and CDR2 are DFQATT and SNEGSKA (reference sequence). CDR3 protein: CSARLDGRTYNEQFF. Here the CDR3 DNA reads TGCAGTGCTCGGTTAGACGGGAGGACCTACAATGAGCAGTTCTTC.

This chain connects TRBV7-3 to TRBJ2-5; D possibly corresponds to TRBD2 (6 bases). The J call may be mistaken, given a closer DNA end match to TRBJ2-1. The CDR3 contains 15 residues. CDR1 is SGHTA and CDR2 is FQGTGA in the germline V gene. CDR3: CASSPDYTNYNEQFF. For the CDR3, the DNA is TGTGCCAGCAGCCCGGACTATACGAATTACAATGAGCAGTTCTTC.

This chain joins TRBV11-2 and TRBJ2-2; weak D call: TRBD1 (5 bases). This CDR3 has 14 residues. CDR1 is SGHAT, CDR2 FQNNGV, per germline. Trimming left V 0 bases short and J 6 bases short, with 8 bases between. The CDR3 DNA is TGTGCCAGCAGCTTAGAGTGGGGCCCCGGGGAGCTGTTTTTT. Protein: CASSLEWGPGELFF. Looking up the rest from reference TRBV11-2 and TRBJ2-2 gives the full variable domain: EAGVAQSPRYKIIEKRQSVAFWCNPISGHATLYWYQQILGQGPKLLIQFQNNGVVDDSQLPKDRFSAERLKGVDSTLKIQPAKLEDSAVYLCASSLEWGPGELFFGEGSRLTVL.

This clonotype was seen more than once but under ten times. The chain recombines TRBV27 with TRBJ2-1; a weak D match, TRBD2 (7 bases). V was trimmed by 0 bases and J by 3 bases, leaving 12 bases between them. The CDR3 is 16 amino acids. Germline V gene lookup returns CDR1 MNHEY and CDR2 SMNVEV (reference sequence). The CDR3 region is CASSLSSGGGYNEQFF. As DNA, the CDR3 is TGTGCCAGCAGTTTATCTTCGGGGGGCGGCTACAATGAGCAGTTCTTC.

The CDR3: CAINSGKETQYF. For the CDR3, the DNA is TGTGCCATCAACAGCGGGAAAGAGACCCAGTACTTC. J is TRBJ2-5 and V is TRBV10-3, with 7 bases aligning to TRBD2. Germline CDR1 is ENHRY and CDR2 is SYGVKD. The CDR3 consists of 12 residues. V was pared by 7 bases and J by 3 bases, with 2 bases of the junction left unmatched.

This clonotype has more than one count but fewer than ten. The rearrangement links TRBV4-2 to TRBJ2-3, with a weak D call TRBD1 (5 bases). CDR1 and CDR2 (germline): LGHNA, YNFKEQ. The V end lost 1 base, the J end lost 7 bases, and 12 bases lay between the germline ends. The CDR3 has 14 residues. CDR3 residues: CASSQAPGLNTQYF. CDR3 bases: TGTGCCAGCAGCCAAGCCCCAGGGTTAAATACGCAGTATTTT.

V usage is TRBV4-2 and J usage is TRBJ2-5, with 9 bases identical to TRBD2. The CDR3 has 15 amino acids. Germline lookup yields CDR1 LGHNA and CDR2 YNFKEQ. J was trimmed by 4 bases and V by 4 bases; bases with no gene match: 7. As DNA, the CDR3 is TGTGCCAGCAGCCCTTTAGCGGGAGAGTCAGAGACCCAGTACTTC. It codes for CASSPLAGESETQYF.

The rearrangement links TRBV12-3 or TRBV12-4 to TRBJ2-1, with D maybe TRBD1 (5 bases). There are 13 residues in the CDR3. Trimming cost V 6 bases and J 5 bases, with 11 bases left between them. CDR3 sequence reads: CASSSTGNNEQFF. DNA for the CDR3: TGTGCCAGCAGCTCTACAGGAAACAATGAGCAGTTCTTC.

The chain is built from TRBV12-3 or TRBV12-4 and TRBJ1-1; D ambiguous. There are 13 residues in the CDR3. V dropped 2 bases and J dropped 5 bases, with 9 bases sitting between them. CDR3 nucleotides: TGTGCCAGCAGTTTATTAGGGCGGACTGAAGCTTTCTTT. It codes for CASSLLGRTEAFF.

This chain joins TRBV6-6 and TRBJ1-2; D is possibly TRBD1 (5 bases). The V gene lost 2 bases and the J gene lost 4 bases, with 11 bases spanning the gap. The germline gives CDR1 MNHNY, CDR2 SVGAGI (reference sequence). This CDR3 region has 14 residues. For the CDR3, the DNA is TGTGCCAGCAGTTACGGGGACGGGGTCTATGGCTACACCTTC. The encoded protein is CASSYGDGVYGYTF.

There are a few counts of this clonotype. The V gene is TRBV9, the J gene TRBJ2-3, with a weak D call TRBD2 (6 bases). This CDR3 region has 18 residues. CDR1 SGDLS and CDR2 YYNGEE come from the germline V gene. Trimming removed 1 base from V and 0 bases from J, with 18 bases in between. The CDR3 reads CASSVFRGGSGSTDTQYF. The CDR3 nucleotides read TGTGCCAGCAGCGTATTCCGTGGCGGTAGCGGCAGCACAGATACGCAGTATTTT.

The rearrangement joins TRBV5-6 to TRBJ2-1; 7 bases align to TRBD1. The CDR3 totals 15 residues. The trim removed 4 bases at V and 2 bases at J, leaving 6 bases unmatched. Germline V gene lookup returns CDR1 SGHDT and CDR2 YYEEEE. As DNA, the CDR3 is TGTGCCAGCAGCAAACAGGGGATTCCCTACAATGAGCAGTTCTTC. Translating it yields CASSKQGIPYNEQFF.